This entry lists 4 T cell receptor beta chains sequenced from one sample in a study of T cell responses to AZD1222 COVID-19 vaccine. Only in-frame clones appear in the TCRdb table, and some are missing; sequencing was by immunoSEQ multiplex PCR. The sample holds roughly 83,000 clones, about 82% seen once. The material sequenced was peripheral blood, taken on day 0 of AZD1222 vaccination. The receptors originated from an adult in good health.

The V gene is TRBV29-1, the J gene TRBJ1-4; D may be TRBD1 (6 bases). V lost 4 bases, J lost 3 bases, and 15 bases lay in between. The CDR3 totals 15 residues. CDR1 is SQVTM and CDR2 is ANQGSEA in the germline V gene. CDR3 sequence reads: CSVGGDTEANEKLFF. CDR3 sequence (DNA): TGCAGCGTTGGGGGGGACACTGAGGCTAATGAAAAACTGTTTTTT.

CDR3 sequence (DNA): TGTGCCAGCAGCTTGGTAGGGAGCACCGGGGAGCTGTTTTTT. Amino acids: CASSLVGSTGELFF. The rearrangement links TRBV11-2 to TRBJ2-2; tentatively, D is TRBD2 (5 bases). With 3 bases removed from V and 4 bases from J, the gap between germline ends came to 9 bases. CDR3 length equals 14 residues. From germline, CDR1 is SGHAT and CDR2 FQNNGV.

This clone appeared a few times. This chain connects TRBV4-1 to TRBJ1-4; 8 nucleotides align to TRBD1. The ends lost 6 bases at V and 2 bases at J; junction bases unmatched: 5. The germline CDR1 and CDR2 sequences are MGHRA and YSYEKL. This CDR3 has 15 amino acids. This CDR3 is CASRPTGGTNEKLFF. The DNA of the CDR3 is TGCGCCAGCAGACCAACAGGGGGGACTAATGAAAAACTGTTTTTT.

The genes are TRBV10-3 and TRBJ1-2; 9 positions match TRBD1. Germline V gene data show CDR1 as ENHRY and CDR2 as SYGVKD. V lost 0 bases and J lost 8; bases outside the gene matches: 4. CDR3 length equals 14 residues. As DNA, the CDR3 is TGTGCCATCAGTGAGTCACAGGGGGCTGGCGGCTACACCTTC. This encodes CAISESQGAGGYTF.